The next 13 T cell receptor beta chains were all read from a single sample in a study of cytomegalovirus exposure and HLA in healthy donors. 13 Jbeta primers and 60 Vbeta primers were used for the PCR. Only in-frame clones appear in the TCRdb table, and some are missing; sequencing was by immunoSEQ multiplex PCR. Its table lists more than 100,000 clones. The sample taken for sequencing was PBMCs. The source of these receptors is a woman aged 40 to 50 in good health and CMV-seronegative.

V gene TRBV6-5 combines with J gene TRBJ1-4, with D perhaps matching TRBD1 (6 bases). V was cut by 7 bases and J by 2 bases, with 11 bases left in between. The CDR3 extends over 14 amino acids. Germline V gene sequence: CDR1 MNHEY, CDR2 SVGAGI. The CDR3 bases are TGTGCCAGCAACGCAAGGGGGACTAATGAAAAACTGTTTTTT. It codes for CASNARGTNEKLFF.

The V call is TRBV11-2, the J call TRBJ2-2; D is uncertain. Trimming cost V 3 bases and J 6 bases, with 11 bases left between them. The CDR3 is made up of 14 amino acids. CDR1 is SGHAT and CDR2 is FQNNGV in the germline V gene. For the CDR3, the DNA is TGTGCCAGCAGCTTGGAGACCCGTTCCGGGGAGCTGTTTTTT. Translation gives CASSLETRSGELFF.

The V and J genes are TRBV19 and TRBJ1-1, with a weak D call TRBD1 (6 bases). The CDR3 consists of 13 residues. Per germline, CDR1 LNHDA and CDR2 SQIVND (reference sequence). Trimming stripped 10 bases from V and 1 base from J, with 13 bases between. DNA for the CDR3: TGTGCCACCTCAATGACAGGGAACACTGAAGCTTTCTTT. Residues: CATSMTGNTEAFF.

The genes are TRBV18 and TRBJ2-3, with D perhaps TRBD1 (6 bases). Germline CDR1 is KGHSH and CDR2 is LQKENI. The V end was cut by 3 bases, the J end by 6 bases, with 16 bases between. The CDR3 loop spans 15 amino acids. The CDR3 DNA is TGTGCCAGCTCACCTGGTGGGGGCACCGGGGATACGCAGTATTTT. Protein sequence: CASSPGGGTGDTQYF.

The chain uses TRBV20-1 and TRBJ1-3; D gene uncertain. Germline CDR1 DFQATT, CDR2 SNEGSKA (reference sequence). This CDR3 is built from 11 residues. V lost 6 bases to trimming and J lost 8 bases, with 11 bases between them. CDR3 in DNA: TGCAGTGCCTCGTACAAAGACACCATATATTTT. It codes for CSASYKDTIYF.

The V gene is TRBV9, the J gene TRBJ2-5, with 7 positions matching TRBD1. The germline V gene has CDR1 SGDLS and CDR2 YYNGEE. The CDR3 runs 14 residues. V dropped 0 bases and J dropped 5; count of bases not matched to a gene: 4. The DNA for the CDR3 is TGTGCCAGCAGCGTAGGAAGGGGGCAGGAGACCCAGTACTTC. Protein product: CASSVGRGQETQYF. The full variable domain, its missing parts supplied by reference TRBV9 and TRBJ2-5, is DSGVTQTPKHLITATGQRVTLRCSPRSGDLSVYWYQQSLDQGLQFLIQYYNGEERAKGNILERFSAQQFPDLHSELNLSSLELGDSALYFCASSVGRGQETQYFGPGTRLLVL.

V and J are TRBV5-6 and TRBJ2-3, with TRBD2 identical over 10 bases. The junction had 2 bases not matched to a gene; V was cut back by 4 bases and J by 0 bases. The CDR3 length is 15 residues. From germline, CDR1 is SGHDT and CDR2 YYEEEE. CDR3 region: CASSVTSGSTDTQYF. CDR3 nucleotide sequence: TGTGCCAGCAGCGTGACTAGCGGGAGCACAGATACGCAGTATTTT.

The V call is TRBV27, the J call TRBJ1-4, with D unresolved. The CDR3 sequence is 14 residues long. Trimming left V 3 bases short and J 7 bases short, with 12 bases between. Germline CDR1 MNHEY, CDR2 SMNVEV (reference sequence). This chain's CDR3 is CASSFSRLSEKLFF. DNA of the CDR3: TGTGCCAGCAGTTTCTCCAGGTTGAGTGAAAAACTGTTTTTT.

This chain uses TRBV28 with TRBJ2-7; 9 nucleotides align to TRBD1. Germline V gene data show CDR1 as MDHEN and CDR2 as SYDVKM. The CDR3 covers 15 residues. Trimming cost V 5 bases and J 5 bases; bases outside gene matches: 10. The CDR3 here is CASSTPGQGTNEQYF. The CDR3 DNA reads TGTGCCAGCAGTACGCCTGGACAGGGGACAAACGAGCAGTACTTC.

The chain recombines TRBV5-1 with TRBJ2-1; TRBD1 aligns across 9 bases. In germline, CDR1 is SGHRS, CDR2 YFSETQ. The length of the CDR3 is 15 residues. The ends lost 4 bases at V and 5 bases at J; junction bases unmatched: 7. CDR3 sequence: CASSLQGAGDNEQFF. The CDR3 DNA reads TGCGCCAGCAGCCTACAGGGGGCCGGGGACAATGAGCAGTTCTTC.

The rearrangement uses TRBV14 and TRBJ2-7, with D possibly TRBD2 on 5 matching bases. Germline values: CDR1 SGHDN, CDR2 FVKESK. The CDR3 is made up of 13 amino acids. V lost 5 bases, J lost 4 bases, and 12 bases lay in between. CDR3 coding DNA: TGTGCCAGCAGCACCTCTCCGGGATACGAGCAGTACTTC. Its translation: CASSTSPGYEQYF. The full variable domain, rest sourced from reference TRBV14 and TRBJ2-7, is EAGVTQFPSHSVIEKGQTVTLRCDPISGHDNLYWYRRVMGKEIKFLLHFVKESKQDESGMPNNRFLAERTGGTYSTLKVQPAELEDSGVYFCASSTSPGYEQYFGPGTRLTVT.

The rearrangement links TRBV6-5 to TRBJ2-7, with a weak D call TRBD2 (5 bases). The germline V and J ends were trimmed by 8 bases and 0 bases, with 11 bases remaining between them. This CDR3 spans 13 amino acids. Germline values: CDR1 MNHEY, CDR2 SVGAGI. The CDR3 DNA follows: TGTGCCAGCTCGGTCGGAGGCTCCTACGAGCAGTACTTC. Translating it yields CASSVGGSYEQYF.

The chain is built from TRBV28 and TRBJ2-7, with 8 bases lining up with TRBD2. CDR1 and CDR2 from the germline V gene are MDHEN and SYDVKM. CDR3 size: 14 residues. The junction had 9 bases not matched to a gene; V was cut back by 8 bases and J by 3 bases. The CDR3 coding sequence is TGTGCCAGCGTCCGGCGGGGGGATTTCTACGAGCAGTACTTC. It yields the protein CASVRRGDFYEQYF.